The sequence of this TCR beta chain was determined in a study of shared clonotypes between healthy human individuals. This clone was detected only once. CDR3 size: 14 residues. V was clipped by 1 base and J by 4 bases, with 10 bases between them. Germline CDR1 is LNHNV and CDR2 is YYDKDF (reference sequence). On sorted subsets, replicate PCRs used about 180 ng DNA, or tens of thousands of T cell genomes. The repertoire was sequenced with immunoSEQ multiplex PCR; TCRdb's copy has only in-frame clones and lacks some. The profile shows about 980,000 clones, about three quarters of them singletons. All of the donors resided in Nashville, Tennessee, and each was a Caucasian adult. Partitioning of CD4+ cells yielded a CD45RA+ naive subset and a CD45RA-negative memory subset.

Sequencing was carried out using memory CD4+ T cells sorted from blood. Subset of the sample: CD45RA-negative fraction. The sequence derives from a young man in good health. The rearrangement uses TRBV15 and TRBJ1-2; D gene unclear. DNA for the CDR3: TGTGCCACCAGCAGAGCCCCAGCTCTCTATGGCTACACCTTC. This codes for CATSRAPALYGYTF.